Each of the 25 T cell receptor beta chains below was sequenced from the same sample in a study of blood T cell repertoires in COVID-19. The method was immunoSEQ multiplex PCR; TCRdb's version includes in-frame clones alone and lacks a portion of them. This sample yields approximately 150,000 clones, of which roughly nine tenths are seen a single time; roughly 1.6% belongs to the top ten. Sequencing was performed on peripheral blood. The receptors come from a human donor in a cohort sampled during active COVID-19.

The rearrangement joins TRBV10-3 to TRBJ2-5; no definite D call. There are 13 residues in the CDR3. Germline V CDR1 and CDR2: ENHRY, SYGVKD. V was trimmed by 7 bases and J by 0 bases, leaving 9 bases between them. CDR3 DNA: TGTGCCATCACCCGAGCAAACCAAGAGACCCAGTACTTC. Translating it yields CAITRANQETQYF.

The chain couples TRBV29-1 to TRBJ1-1; tentative D call: TRBD1 (5 bases). In germline, CDR1 is SQVTM, CDR2 ANQGSEA. The CDR3 is made up of 15 amino acids. V dropped 5 bases and J dropped 5 bases, with 21 bases sitting between them. CDR3 DNA sequence: TGCAGCGTTAGGACCGTTCGCGGGGAGGGGACTGAAGCTTTCTTT. It specifies CSVRTVRGEGTEAFF. Complete variable domain (other parts from reference TRBV29-1 and TRBJ1-1): SAVISQKPSRDICQRGTSLTIQCQVDSQVTMMFWYRQQPGQSLTLIATANQGSEATYESGFVIDKFPISRPNLTFSTLTVSNMSPEDSSIYLCSVRTVRGEGTEAFFGQGTRLTVV.

This clone was seen once. The chain combines TRBV3-1 (or the pseudogene TRBV3-2) with TRBJ1-2; D not resolved. Germline V gene sequence: CDR1 LGHDT, CDR2 YNNKEL (reference sequence). This CDR3 has 13 amino acids. The ends were cut back, 0 bases at V and 8 bases at J, with 10 bases in the middle. For the CDR3, the DNA is TGTGCCAGCAGCCAAGATCCGGGAGGGGGCTACACCTTC. It is translated as CASSQDPGGGYTF.

CDR3 DNA: TGTGCCAGCAGCCCGCCGGGGAGCGGGGGGACTAGCACAGATACGCAGTATTTT. Translated, it gives CASSPPGSGGTSTDTQYF. This chain joins TRBV5-4 and TRBJ2-3, with 9 bases aligning to TRBD2. The CDR3 is 18 amino acids. V dropped 4 bases and J dropped 0; count of bases not matched to a gene: 12. The germline V gene encodes CDR1 SGHNT and CDR2 YYREEE (reference sequence).

The genes are TRBV7-2 and TRBJ2-5; 7 nucleotides align to TRBD2. Germline V lookup: CDR1 SGHTA, CDR2 FQGNSA. CDR3 length: 13 residues. V lost 2 bases to trimming and J lost 4 bases; unmatched junction nucleotides: 1. CDR3 nucleotide sequence: TGTGCCAGCAGCTTATCGGGAGGAGAGACCCAGTACTTC. Translated, it gives CASSLSGGETQYF.

The chain carries TRBV14 and TRBJ2-5, with 7 bases aligning to TRBD2. The CDR3 is 14 amino acids. Germline loops: CDR1 SGHDN, CDR2 FVKESK. Germline trimming cut 2 bases from V and 5 bases from J; bases unmatched to any gene: 5. In DNA form, the CDR3 reads TGTGCCAGCAGCCAACGGGGGGTAGCTGAGACCCAGTACTTC. This codes for CASSQRGVAETQYF.

This clone was seen a single time. V and J are TRBV7-9 and TRBJ2-7; D is ambiguous. With 5 bases removed from V and 2 bases from J, the gap between germline ends came to 4 bases. The CDR3 covers 11 residues. Germline CDR1 is SEHNR and CDR2 is FQNEAQ (reference sequence). CDR3 nucleotide sequence: TGTGCCAGCAGCCCGGCCTACGAGCAGTACTTC. Protein product: CASSPAYEQYF.

For the CDR3, the DNA is TGCGCCAGCAGTGAGATGGGACAGGGGATGACCCTCGGGGTAGGAGGTACGCAGTATTTT. This gives the protein CASSEMGQGMTLGVGGTQYF. The chain links TRBV10-1 to TRBJ2-3; 10 bases align to TRBD1. Germline lookup yields CDR1 WNHNN and CDR2 SYGVQD (reference sequence). J gave up 8 bases and V 2 bases, and 22 bases lay outside the gene matches. The CDR3 loop spans 20 amino acids.

CDR3 sequence reads: CASSPGEKAEAFF. The CDR3 DNA sequence: TGTGCCAGCAGTCCAGGGGAGAAGGCTGAAGCTTTCTTT. The chain carries TRBV6-4 and TRBJ1-1; possible D gene TRBD1, 6 bases. CDR3 length: 13 amino acids. Germline V CDR1 and CDR2: MRHNA, SNTAGT. V lost 5 bases, J lost 6 bases, and 13 bases lay in between.

V usage is TRBV6-1 and J usage is TRBJ2-3; 10 nucleotides match TRBD2. V trimming: 1 base; J trimming: 4 bases; junction bases outside the gene matches: 5. Germline lookup yields CDR1 MNHNS and CDR2 SASEGT. CDR3 length: 16 residues. The CDR3 region has the DNA TGTGCCAGCAGTGAAGGAGCGGGGGGGCGCGCAGATACGCAGTATTTT. Its translation is CASSEGAGGRADTQYF.

This clone was counted only a few times. This chain joins TRBV6-5 and TRBJ1-6, with unresolved D. Germline V gives CDR1 MNHEY, CDR2 SVGAGI. This CDR3 is built from 15 residues. V was pared by 6 bases and J by 13 bases, with 22 bases between. CDR3 amino acids: CASSPGYGLEMPLHF. For the CDR3, the DNA is TGTGCCAGCAGCCCCGGGTACGGTCTAGAGATGCCCCTCCACTTT.

The CDR3 loop is CASSFGESSYNEQFF. DNA of the CDR3: TGTGCCAGTAGCTTCGGAGAGAGCTCCTACAATGAGCAGTTCTTC. J is TRBJ2-1 and V is TRBV19; D remains ambiguous. The V end lost 6 bases, the J end lost 0 bases, and 12 bases lay between the germline ends. The germline CDR1 and CDR2 sequences are LNHDA and SQIVND (reference sequence). CDR3 length: 15 residues. Together with reference TRBV19 and TRBJ2-1, the CDR3 gives the full variable domain: DGGITQSPKYLFRKEGQNVTLSCEQNLNHDAMYWYRQDPGQGLRLIYYSQIVNDFQKGDIAEGYSVSREKKESFPLTVTSAQKNPTAFYLCASSFGESSYNEQFFGPGTRLTVL.

The genes are TRBV5-8 and TRBJ1-1; 9 positions agree with TRBD1. CDR3 size: 15 residues. In germline, CDR1 is SGHTS, CDR2 YDEGEE. Unmatched junction bases numbered 6, after V lost 5 bases and J lost 1 base. The CDR3 nucleotides are TGTGCCAGCAGACGACGGACAGGGGCGAACACTGAAGCTTTCTTT. It specifies CASRRRTGANTEAFF.

As concerns this clone: Possible read error: a much larger clone is one base away. This chain links TRBV11-3 with TRBJ1-1; D is unresolved. CDR3 length equals 13 residues. Germline CDR1 reads SGHNT; CDR2 reads YENEEA. V shed 0 bases and J shed 1 base, with 3 bases lying between them. The DNA for the CDR3 is TGTGCCAGCAGCTTAGAGAGGAACACTGAAGCTTTCTTT. Protein: CASSLERNTEAFF.

The rearrangement joins TRBV7-2 to TRBJ1-4, with D possibly being TRBD1 (6 bases). The length of the CDR3 is 15 residues. CDR1 SGHTA and CDR2 FQGNSA come from the germline V gene. V lost 2 bases and J lost 6, with 13 bases in between. CDR3 sequence: CASSLLGGRDEKLFF. The DNA for the CDR3 is TGTGCCAGCAGCTTATTGGGGGGGCGTGATGAAAAACTGTTTTTT.

This chain connects TRBV18 to TRBJ2-5, with 11 nucleotides matching TRBD2. Germline CDR1 KGHSH, CDR2 LQKENI. V shed 2 bases and J 4 bases; nucleotides not matched to a gene: 3. This CDR3 spans 15 amino acids. The CDR3 protein is CASSPSLAGGETQYF. The CDR3 DNA sequence: TGTGCCAGCTCACCATCGCTAGCGGGGGGAGAGACCCAGTACTTC.

This clone showed up just once. This rearrangement joins TRBV9 to TRBJ1-3, with D possibly TRBD1 on 6 matching bases. V dropped 6 bases and J dropped 4 bases, with 14 bases sitting between them. Germline loops: CDR1 SGDLS, CDR2 YYNGEE. CDR3 size: 14 residues. The CDR3 reads CASTRQATGNTIYF. CDR3 DNA sequence: TGTGCCAGCACCCGACAGGCGACCGGAAACACCATATATTTT.

The gene calls are TRBV25-1 and TRBJ1-1; TRBD1 agrees at 7 bases. The CDR3 is 17 amino acids. The J segment lost 4 bases and the V segment lost 3 bases, leaving 14 bases of the junction unmatched. Germline CDR1 is MGHDK and CDR2 is SYGVNS. The CDR3 here is CASSERRGTAGGTEAFF. As DNA, the CDR3 is TGTGCCAGCAGTGAGAGACGCGGGACAGCGGGAGGCACTGAAGCTTTCTTT.

The chain combines TRBV4-2 with TRBJ2-5, with 10 bases that match TRBD1. Germline trimming cut 4 bases from V and 4 bases from J; bases unmatched to any gene: 3. The CDR3 spans 14 residues. Germline V CDR1 and CDR2: LGHNA, YNFKEQ. The CDR3 spells CASSPGQGGETQYF. The CDR3 DNA reads as TGTGCCAGCAGCCCCGGACAGGGGGGAGAGACCCAGTACTTC.

This chain joins TRBV11-1 and TRBJ1-1; 9 positions agree with TRBD1. The germline CDR1 and CDR2 sequences are SGHAT and FQDESV (reference sequence). This CDR3 contains 15 residues. V lost 3 bases, J lost 5 bases, and 7 bases stayed unmatched. In nucleotides, the CDR3 is TGTGCCAGCAGCTTGACAGGGGGTGTAGGTACTGAAGCTTTCTTT. Its translation: CASSLTGGVGTEAFF.

This chain uses TRBV10-3 with TRBJ2-3; D is ambiguous. Germline assignment: CDR1 ENHRY and CDR2 SYGVKD. The CDR3 runs to 13 residues. Between the trimmed V and J ends, which lost 9 bases and 1 base, there was a span of 11 bases. As DNA, the CDR3 is TGTGCCATGAGTCGGGTCGGCACAGATACGCAGTATTTT. Protein sequence: CAMSRVGTDTQYF.

This rearrangement joins TRBV7-2 to TRBJ1-1; D call uncertain. V was shortened by 2 bases and J by 5 bases, with 6 bases between the two germline ends. CDR1 SGHTA and CDR2 FQGNSA come from the germline V gene. The CDR3 loop spans 12 amino acids. CDR3 sequence reads: CASSLFSTEAFF. CDR3 sequence (DNA): TGTGCCAGCAGCTTATTTTCGACTGAAGCTTTCTTT.

The chain has TRBV13 and TRBJ2-2; 7 nucleotides match TRBD1. After removal of 5 bases from V and 2 bases from J, the junction contained 5 bases not matched to a gene. CDR1 and CDR2 from the germline V gene are PRHDT and FYEKMQ (reference sequence). CDR3 length: 15 residues. The DNA of the CDR3 is TGTGCCAGCAGCCAAAGACAGGGAAACACCGGGGAGCTGTTTTTT. This translates into CASSQRQGNTGELFF.

V is TRBV9 and J is TRBJ1-1; D might be TRBD1 (6 bases). The CDR3 is 15 amino acids. CDR1 SGDLS and CDR2 YYNGEE come from the germline V gene. The V gene lost 6 bases and the J gene lost 1 base, with 16 bases spanning the gap. CDR3 coding DNA: TGTGCCAGCACCTCGACCGGGGGGCCGAACACTGAAGCTTTCTTT. It encodes CASTSTGGPNTEAFF.

The gene calls are TRBV5-4 and TRBJ1-1, with 7 nucleotides matching TRBD1. This CDR3 is 16 amino acids long. Germline V gives CDR1 SGHNT, CDR2 YYREEE (reference sequence). V gave up 0 bases and J gave up 2 bases; unmatched junction bases: 7. DNA for the CDR3: TGTGCCAGCAGCTTGGGCGTCGACAGGGCAAACACTGAAGCTTTCTTT. Protein: CASSLGVDRANTEAFF.